These 8 T cell receptor beta chains originate from one sample sequenced in a study of T cell responses to AZD1222 COVID-19 vaccine. Method: immunoSEQ multiplex PCR; TCRdb's copy keeps in-frame clones and lacks some. The table records 50,000 to 65,000 clones, around 90% of them present only once. Sample: peripheral blood, taken 28 days after the second AZD1222 dose. These receptors originate from an adult who received the AZD1222 COVID-19 vaccine.

The chain joins TRBV19 to TRBJ2-7, with D unresolved. Per germline, CDR1 LNHDA and CDR2 SQIVND (reference sequence). The germline V and J ends were trimmed by 0 bases and 2 bases, with 11 bases remaining between them. This CDR3 has 15 residues. The CDR3 loop is CASSIENGRTYEQYF. CDR3 nucleotide sequence: TGTGCCAGTAGTATAGAAAATGGGCGAACCTACGAGCAGTACTTC.

The chain is built from TRBV19 and TRBJ1-2; D is unclear. Germline V gene sequence: CDR1 LNHDA, CDR2 SQIVND (reference sequence). The CDR3 spans 11 residues. Between the trimmed V and J ends, which lost 2 bases and 6 bases, there was a span of 4 bases. CDR3: CASSISDGYTF. As DNA, the CDR3 is TGTGCCAGTAGTATAAGTGATGGCTACACCTTC. The full variable domain, completed using reference TRBV19 and TRBJ1-2, is DGGITQSPKYLFRKEGQNVTLSCEQNLNHDAMYWYRQDPGQGLRLIYYSQIVNDFQKGDIAEGYSVSREKKESFPLTVTSAQKNPTAFYLCASSISDGYTFGSGTRLTVV.

The V call is TRBV28, the J call TRBJ2-7; D is undetermined. The CDR3 consists of 15 residues. V was pared by 4 bases and J by 6 bases, with 19 bases between. Looked up from germline, CDR1 is MDHEN and CDR2 is SYDVKM. As DNA, the CDR3 is TGTGCCAGCAGTTCCGAAACCAGAATACCCCTCGAGCAGTACTTC. Translation: CASSSETRIPLEQYF.

V usage is TRBV7-9 and J usage is TRBJ2-2; D tentatively reads TRBD1 or TRBD2 (5 bases each). The V gene lost 1 base and the J gene lost 5 bases, with 14 bases spanning the gap. This CDR3 has 16 residues. The germline V gene encodes CDR1 SEHNR and CDR2 FQNEAQ (reference sequence). The DNA of the CDR3 is TGTGCCAGCAGCTTAGTGGGGGTCAAATATACCGGGGAGCTGTTTTTT. This sequence encodes CASSLVGVKYTGELFF.

The table lists this clone with a few counts. The rearrangement links TRBV6-4 to TRBJ2-3; 8 positions match TRBD2. The CDR3 has 17 residues. The germline CDR1 and CDR2 sequences are MRHNA and SNTAGT. Trimming removed 6 bases from V and 3 bases from J; junction bases left unmatched: 14. The CDR3 sequence is CASSASRAGGGTDTQYF. The CDR3, as DNA: TGTGCCAGCAGCGCCAGTCGGGCGGGAGGTGGGACAGATACGCAGTATTTT.

The rearrangement uses TRBV11-3 and TRBJ2-7; 10 positions match TRBD2. Unmatched junction bases numbered 15, after V lost 7 bases and J lost 0 bases. The CDR3 length is 18 residues. Germline loops: CDR1 SGHNT, CDR2 YENEEA. CDR3 in amino acids: CASTPSGTSEPYSYEQYF. For the CDR3, the DNA is TGTGCCAGCACCCCATCCGGGACTAGCGAACCCTACTCCTACGAGCAGTACTTC.

V gene TRBV6-5 combines with J gene TRBJ2-3; D is unresolved. Germline values: CDR1 MNHEY, CDR2 SVGAGI. The CDR3 consists of 14 residues. Trimming cost V 7 bases and J 4 bases, with 15 bases left between them. In DNA, the CDR3 is TGTGCCAGCACCCGAGGACCCCAACCAGATACGCAGTATTTT. It yields the protein CASTRGPQPDTQYF.

This chain joins TRBV7-3 and TRBJ2-7, with TRBD1 matching over 11 bases. Germline V CDR1 and CDR2: SGHTA, FQGTGA. V trimming: 2 bases; J trimming: 3 bases; junction bases outside the gene matches: 3. This CDR3 has 15 amino acids. This CDR3 is CASSLSGTGGYEQYF. The CDR3 DNA reads TGTGCCAGCAGCTTATCCGGGACAGGGGGCTACGAGCAGTACTTC. The full variable domain, in which reference TRBV7-3 and TRBJ2-7 provide the parts outside the CDR3, is GAGVSQTPSNKVTEKGKYVELRCDPISGHTALYWYRQSLGQGPEFLIYFQGTGAADDSGLPNDRFFAVRPEGSVSTLKIQRTERGDSAVYLCASSLSGTGGYEQYFGPGTRLTVT.